A single sample is the source of the 13 T cell receptor beta chains below, sequenced in a study of blood T cell repertoires in COVID-19. Assay used: immunoSEQ multiplex PCR; TCRdb lists only in-frame clones, some missing. The sample has fewer than 250,000 clones, about four fifths seen once. The sample comprised peripheral blood. These receptors originate from a woman between 45 and 65 years old with acute or convalescent COVID-19.

This chain joins TRBV19 and TRBJ1-5; D is possibly TRBD1 (5 bases). Per the germline V gene, CDR1 is LNHDA and CDR2 is SQIVND (reference sequence). There are 16 residues in the CDR3. Trimming cost V 5 bases and J 0 bases, with 14 bases left between them. The CDR3 here is CASSPGARYSNQPQHF. CDR3 sequence (DNA): TGTGCCAGTAGTCCTGGGGCCAGGTATAGCAATCAGCCCCAGCATTTT.

J is TRBJ1-2 and V is TRBV30, with TRBD1 as a possible D gene (6 bases). The CDR3 totals 12 residues. The V end lost 0 bases, the J end lost 9 bases, and 11 bases lay between the germline ends. Germline V CDR1 and CDR2: GTSNPN, SVGIG (reference sequence). Here the CDR3 reads CAWSVDSQSYTF. In DNA form, the CDR3 reads TGTGCCTGGAGTGTGGACAGCCAGAGCTACACCTTC.

The chain couples TRBV6-6 to TRBJ1-1; no definite D call. The ends were cut back, 0 bases at V and 11 bases at J, with 7 bases in the middle. This CDR3 has 11 residues. Germline loops: CDR1 MNHNY, CDR2 SVGAGI (reference sequence). CDR3: CASSYSSTAFF. In nucleotides, the CDR3 is TGTGCCAGCAGTTACTCGAGCACGGCTTTCTTT.

The genes are TRBV19 and TRBJ1-2, with 7 bases identical to TRBD1. The trim removed 1 base at V and 3 bases at J, leaving 11 bases unmatched. This CDR3 region has 17 residues. The germline V gene has CDR1 LNHDA and CDR2 SQIVND (reference sequence). CDR3 sequence reads: CASSIGGQSFADYGYTF. As DNA, the CDR3 is TGTGCCAGTAGTATAGGGGGACAGTCCTTTGCGGACTATGGCTACACCTTC.

About this clone: Within the sample, other DNA sequences also encode this same CDR3. The chain carries TRBV27 and TRBJ2-5; 9 nucleotides line up with TRBD1. The CDR3 is 14 residues long. Germline CDR1 reads MNHEY; CDR2 reads SMNVEV (reference sequence). Trimming removed 4 bases from V and 4 bases from J; junction bases left unmatched: 4. The CDR3 region is CASSWGQGRETQYF. CDR3 sequence (DNA): TGTGCCAGCAGTTGGGGACAGGGAAGAGAGACCCAGTACTTC.

The chain recombines TRBV20-1 with TRBJ2-7; a possible D gene is TRBD1 (5 bases). The V end was cut by 2 bases, the J end by 6 bases, with 5 bases between. Germline lookup yields CDR1 DFQATT and CDR2 SNEGSKA (reference sequence). The length of the CDR3 is 10 residues. CDR3 sequence: CSARRGEQYF. The CDR3 region has the DNA TGCAGTGCTAGAAGGGGCGAGCAGTACTTC.

This sequence joins TRBV11-2 and TRBJ2-2, with 7 bases fitting TRBD2. V dropped 1 base and J dropped 7; count of bases not matched to a gene: 6. The CDR3 runs to 15 residues. Germline V CDR1 and CDR2: SGHAT, FQNNGV. The CDR3 spells CASSLGAQRGGELFF. CDR3 nucleotides: TGTGCCAGCAGCTTAGGAGCCCAGCGGGGCGGGGAGCTGTTTTTT. The full variable domain, with the rest looked up from reference TRBV11-2 and TRBJ2-2, is EAGVAQSPRYKIIEKRQSVAFWCNPISGHATLYWYQQILGQGPKLLIQFQNNGVVDDSQLPKDRFSAERLKGVDSTLKIQPAKLEDSAVYLCASSLGAQRGGELFFGEGSRLTVL.

The chain combines TRBV7-2 with TRBJ2-4; 12 bases match TRBD2. Germline V gene sequence: CDR1 SGHTA, CDR2 FQGNSA. The CDR3 runs 18 residues. Unmatched junction bases numbered 5, after V lost 2 bases and J lost 0 bases. CDR3: CASSLLAGLAGAKNIQYF. As DNA, the CDR3 is TGTGCCAGCAGCTTACTTGCGGGACTAGCGGGAGCCAAAAACATTCAGTACTTC.

V gene TRBV12-3 or TRBV12-4 combines with J gene TRBJ2-7; D remains ambiguous. This CDR3 spans 13 amino acids. Trimming cost V 5 bases and J 6 bases, with 14 bases left between them. CDR3 DNA sequence: TGTGCCAGCAGTCTCGACTTAGCTGGCGAGCAGTACTTC. It codes for CASSLDLAGEQYF.

This clone showed up just a few times. Mismatch with germline at one junction end may stem from a read error. The chain recombines TRBV24-1 with TRBJ2-1; a possible D gene is TRBD2 (5 bases). Germline-derived CDR1 and CDR2 are KGHDR and SFDVKD. The length of the CDR3 is 13 residues. The DNA of the CDR3 is TGTGCCACCAGTGAGGAGGACCCCCCTTCATTGGTCTTC. Protein sequence: CATSEEDPPSLVF.

There are a few counts of this clone. The CDR3 bases are TGTGCCAGCAGCTTATGGACAGGGGGCGAAACCGGGGAGCTGTTTTTT. This sequence encodes CASSLWTGGETGELFF. The chain joins TRBV5-8 to TRBJ2-2; 11 nucleotides line up with TRBD1. The length of the CDR3 is 16 residues. Germline V CDR1 and CDR2: SGHTS, YDEGEE. J lost 5 bases, V lost 2 bases, and 5 bases had no gene match.

This clone was counted between two and nine times. This sequence joins TRBV6-5 and TRBJ2-1; 7 nucleotides line up with TRBD2. The V segment lost 7 bases and the J segment 11 bases; nucleotides outside the gene matches: 11. This CDR3 is built from 13 residues. Germline CDR1 reads MNHEY; CDR2 reads SVGAGI. CDR3 bases: TGTGCCAGCACCGAGAGGGGACTATTAAAGCAGTTCTTC. Translated: CASTERGLLKQFF.

The chain joins TRBV7-9 to TRBJ1-2; 9 nucleotides agree with TRBD1. CDR3 size: 16 residues. J lost 8 bases, V lost 3 bases, and 13 bases had no gene match. Germline lookup yields CDR1 SEHNR and CDR2 FQNEAQ (reference sequence). The CDR3 sequence: CASSFPFGGTGSGYTF. DNA of the CDR3: TGTGCCAGCAGCTTCCCCTTTGGAGGGACAGGGAGCGGCTACACCTTC.